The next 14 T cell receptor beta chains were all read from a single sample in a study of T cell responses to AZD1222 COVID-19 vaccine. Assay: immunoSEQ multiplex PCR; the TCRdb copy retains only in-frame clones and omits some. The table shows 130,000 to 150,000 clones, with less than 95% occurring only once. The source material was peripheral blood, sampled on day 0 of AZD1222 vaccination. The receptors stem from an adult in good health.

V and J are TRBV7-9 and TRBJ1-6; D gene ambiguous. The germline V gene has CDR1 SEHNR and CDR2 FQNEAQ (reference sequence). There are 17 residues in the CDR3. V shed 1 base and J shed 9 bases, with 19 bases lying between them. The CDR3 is CASSLGFTVAGSSPLHF. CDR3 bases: TGTGCCAGCAGCTTAGGATTCACAGTGGCTGGGAGTTCACCCCTCCACTTT.

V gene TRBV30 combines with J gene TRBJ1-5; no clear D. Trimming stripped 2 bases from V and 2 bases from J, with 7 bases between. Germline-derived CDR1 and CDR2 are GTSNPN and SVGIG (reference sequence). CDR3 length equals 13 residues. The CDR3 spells CAWSSGGNQPQHF. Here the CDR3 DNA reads TGTGCCTGGAGTTCTGGGGGCAATCAGCCCCAGCATTTT.

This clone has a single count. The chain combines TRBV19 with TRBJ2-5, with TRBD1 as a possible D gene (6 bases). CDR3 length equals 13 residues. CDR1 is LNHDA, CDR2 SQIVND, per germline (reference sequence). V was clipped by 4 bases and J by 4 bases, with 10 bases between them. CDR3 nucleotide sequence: TGTGCCAGTAGTACCCCGGACAGAGAGACCCAGTACTTC. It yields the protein CASSTPDRETQYF.

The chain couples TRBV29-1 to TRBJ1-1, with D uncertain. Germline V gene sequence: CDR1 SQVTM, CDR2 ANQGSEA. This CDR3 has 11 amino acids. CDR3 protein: CSIDMNTEAFF. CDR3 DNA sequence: TGCAGTATCGACATGAACACTGAAGCTTTCTTT.

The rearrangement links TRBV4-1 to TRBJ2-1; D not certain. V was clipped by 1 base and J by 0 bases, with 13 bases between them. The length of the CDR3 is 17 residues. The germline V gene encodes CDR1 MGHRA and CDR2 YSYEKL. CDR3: CASSQVGRSSSYNEQFF. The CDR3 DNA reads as TGCGCCAGCAGCCAAGTAGGCAGGAGTAGCTCCTACAATGAGCAGTTCTTC.

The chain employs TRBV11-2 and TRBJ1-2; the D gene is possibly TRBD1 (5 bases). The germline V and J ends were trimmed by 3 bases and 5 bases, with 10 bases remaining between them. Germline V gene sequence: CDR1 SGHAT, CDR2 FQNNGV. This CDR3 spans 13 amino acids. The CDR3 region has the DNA TGTGCCAGCAGCTTCGAGGGGATATATGGCTACACCTTC. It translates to CASSFEGIYGYTF.

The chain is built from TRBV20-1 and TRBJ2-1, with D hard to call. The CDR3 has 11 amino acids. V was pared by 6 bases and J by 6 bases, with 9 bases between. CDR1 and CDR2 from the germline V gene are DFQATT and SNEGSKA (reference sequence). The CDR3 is CSARRSNEQFF. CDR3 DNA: TGCAGTGCGAGACGAAGCAATGAGCAGTTCTTC.

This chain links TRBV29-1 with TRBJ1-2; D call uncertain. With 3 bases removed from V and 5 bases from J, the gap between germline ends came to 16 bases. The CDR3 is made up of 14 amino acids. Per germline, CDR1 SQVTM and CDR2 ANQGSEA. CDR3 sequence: CSVEAGSSRYGYTF. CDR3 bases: TGCAGCGTTGAGGCGGGGTCCTCAAGGTATGGCTACACCTTC.

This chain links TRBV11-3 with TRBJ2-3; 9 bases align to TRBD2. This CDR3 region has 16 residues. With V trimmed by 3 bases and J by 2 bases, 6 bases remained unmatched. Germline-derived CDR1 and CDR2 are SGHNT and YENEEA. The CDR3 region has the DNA TGTGCCAGCAGCTTCGCGAGCGGGAGGTCCACAGATACGCAGTATTTT. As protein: CASSFASGRSTDTQYF. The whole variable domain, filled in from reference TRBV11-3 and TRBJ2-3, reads EAGVVQSPRYKIIEKKQPVAFWCNPISGHNTLYWYLQNLGQGPELLIRYENEEAVDDSQLPKDRFSAERLKGVDSTLKIQPAELGDSAVYLCASSFASGRSTDTQYFGPGTRLTVL.

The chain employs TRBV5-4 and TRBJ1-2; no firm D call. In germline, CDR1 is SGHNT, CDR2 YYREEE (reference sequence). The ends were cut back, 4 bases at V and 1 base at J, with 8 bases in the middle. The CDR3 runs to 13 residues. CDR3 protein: CASSQRINYGYTF. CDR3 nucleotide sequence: TGTGCCAGCAGCCAAAGGATTAACTATGGCTACACCTTC.

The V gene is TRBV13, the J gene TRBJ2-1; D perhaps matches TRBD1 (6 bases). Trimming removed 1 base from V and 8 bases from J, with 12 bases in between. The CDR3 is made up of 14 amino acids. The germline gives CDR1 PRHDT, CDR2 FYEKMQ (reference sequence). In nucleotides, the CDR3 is TGTGCCAGCAGCTTAGTTGGGTCAGGGGATGAGCAGTTCTTC. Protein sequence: CASSLVGSGDEQFF.

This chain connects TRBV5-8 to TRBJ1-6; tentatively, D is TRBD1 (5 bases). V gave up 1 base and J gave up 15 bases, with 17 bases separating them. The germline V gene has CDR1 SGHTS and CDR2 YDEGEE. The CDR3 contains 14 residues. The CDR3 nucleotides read TGTGCCAGCAGCTTGCATCCCGGGGACTGGTACCTCCACTTT. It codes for CASSLHPGDWYLHF.

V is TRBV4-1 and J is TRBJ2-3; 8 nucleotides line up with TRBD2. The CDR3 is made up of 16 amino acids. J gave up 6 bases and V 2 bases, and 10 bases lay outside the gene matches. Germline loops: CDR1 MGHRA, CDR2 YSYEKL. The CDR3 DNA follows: TGCGCCAGCAGCCAACTTGGTCGGGAGGGGTTGGATACGCAGTATTTT. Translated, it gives CASSQLGREGLDTQYF.

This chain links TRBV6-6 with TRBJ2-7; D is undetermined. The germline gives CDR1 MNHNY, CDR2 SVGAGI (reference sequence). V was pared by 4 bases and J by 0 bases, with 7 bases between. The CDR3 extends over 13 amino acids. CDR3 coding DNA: TGTGCCAGCAGTTCCCGGGCCTCCTACGAGCAGTACTTC. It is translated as CASSSRASYEQYF.